The 18 T cell receptor beta chains in this list originate from one sample, sequenced in a study of Graves' ophthalmopathy and Graves' hyperthyroidism. Investigators amplified TCR beta CDR3 regions from RNA transcripts. In the first round, RT-PCR was carried out with HTBI primers, and a multiplex PCR formed the second round. Each CDR3 protein gets one entry after TCRdb re-called the multiplex PCR reads with MiXCR. The table lists a few hundred thousand distinct CDR3 sequences, 35% to 40% of them singletons, with 3.5% to 5% in the top ten. The sample comprised peripheral blood or thyroid tissue (not recorded which). These receptors were taken from an adult man with Graves' hyperthyroidism.

Only a few counts were recorded for this clonotype. V and J are TRBV14 and TRBJ2-3, with no clear D. The V end was cut by 4 bases, the J end by 4 bases, with 12 bases between. The CDR3 has 14 amino acids. Germline V lookup: CDR1 SGHDN, CDR2 FVKESK. The CDR3 loop reads CASSPYLVSDTQYF. The CDR3 DNA sequence: TGTGCCAGCAGCCCGTACTTAGTGTCAGATACGCAGTATTTT. Looking up the rest from reference TRBV14 and TRBJ2-3 gives the full variable domain: EAGVTQFPSHSVIEKGQTVTLRCDPISGHDNLYWYRRVMGKEIKFLLHFVKESKQDESGMPNNRFLAERTGGTYSTLKVQPAELEDSGVYFCASSPYLVSDTQYFGPGTRLTVL.

This clonotype was observed a few times. Since a much larger clone is just one base distant, this may be a read error. The chain employs TRBV7-2 and TRBJ2-7, with D possibly TRBD2 on 5 matching bases. CDR1 and CDR2 from the germline V gene are SGHTA and FQGNSA. The CDR3 extends over 13 amino acids. The CDR3 sequence: CASNLEEDYEQYF. In DNA form, the CDR3 reads TGTGCCAGCAACTTAGAGGAGGACTACGAGCAGTACTTC.

For this clonotype: This may arise from a read error, as a much more abundant clone is one base away. No conserved phenylalanine or tryptophan ends this CDR3, so it is likely a read error. CDR3 protein: CASSYRSSNQPQHL. The CDR3 DNA follows: TGTGCCAGCAGTTATAGGTCTAGCAATCAGCCCCAGCATCTT. The chain recombines TRBV6-6 with TRBJ1-5, with D uncertain. The CDR3 is 14 amino acids. Germline V gives CDR1 MNHNY, CDR2 SVGAGI (reference sequence). The V and J ends lost 3 bases and 0 bases respectively, with 6 bases between them.

This chain connects TRBV29-1 to TRBJ2-7; D unresolved. The germline CDR1 and CDR2 sequences are SQVTM and ANQGSEA. V lost 0 bases, J lost 6 bases, and 9 bases lay in between. The CDR3 is 12 residues long. The CDR3 DNA sequence: TGCAGCGTTGAAGACGACGGCGGCGAGCAGTACTTC. Translating it yields CSVEDDGGEQYF.

This clonotype was picked up many times. The rearrangement uses TRBV2 and TRBJ2-3; D is ambiguous. V lost 8 bases and J 4 bases, leaving 13 bases between the germline ends. The CDR3 runs 13 residues. Germline V lookup: CDR1 SNHLY, CDR2 FYNNEI. CDR3 sequence (DNA): TGTGCCAGCCAAGGAGTAGGCGCAGATACGCAGTATTTT. Translating gives CASQGVGADTQYF.

This clonotype has more than one count but fewer than ten. The rearrangement uses TRBV3-1 and TRBJ1-2, with 7 bases that match TRBD1. The germline gives CDR1 LGHDT, CDR2 YNNKEL (reference sequence). The CDR3 covers 15 residues. After removal of 0 bases from V and 5 bases from J, the junction contained 6 bases not matched to a gene. The CDR3 loop reads CASSQEAGGIYGYTF. In DNA, the CDR3 is TGTGCCAGCAGCCAAGAAGCAGGGGGGATTTATGGCTACACCTTC.

Here the CDR3 reads CAGDRGRLDYGYTF. In DNA form, the CDR3 reads TGTGCAGGGGACAGGGGGCGCCTCGATTATGGCTACACCTTC. The rearrangement joins TRBV2 to TRBJ1-2; TRBD1 agrees at 12 bases. The CDR3 runs to 14 residues. Germline CDR1 SNHLY, CDR2 FYNNEI.

This clonotype was picked up many times. V usage is TRBV12-3 or TRBV12-4 and J usage is TRBJ2-5; D is ambiguous. The CDR3 contains 11 residues. The ends were cut back, 3 bases at V and 5 bases at J, with 4 bases in the middle. As DNA, the CDR3 is TGTGCCAGCAGTTTCATGGAGACCCAGTACTTC. It is translated as CASSFMETQYF.

The V and J genes are TRBV10-3 and TRBJ1-1; D gene unclear. The V gene's germline CDR1 is ENHRY and CDR2 SYGVKD. This CDR3 is 16 amino acids long. V was trimmed by 4 bases and J by 1 base, leaving 16 bases between them. The CDR3 sequence is CAISASSWSGNTEAFF. In nucleotides, the CDR3 is TGTGCCATCAGTGCCAGCAGTTGGTCTGGGAACACTGAAGCTTTCTTT.

This clonotype was detected many times. The chain links TRBV14 to TRBJ1-1, with a tentative D call TRBD1 (5 bases). The CDR3 consists of 14 residues. V was clipped by 5 bases and J by 1 base, with 11 bases between them. Germline loops: CDR1 SGHDN, CDR2 FVKESK. The CDR3 loop is CASSLYGANTEAFF. DNA of the CDR3: TGTGCCAGCAGCTTGTACGGGGCGAACACTGAAGCTTTCTTT. Full variable domain (remainder filled in from reference TRBV14 and TRBJ1-1): EAGVTQFPSHSVIEKGQTVTLRCDPISGHDNLYWYRRVMGKEIKFLLHFVKESKQDESGMPNNRFLAERTGGTYSTLKVQPAELEDSGVYFCASSLYGANTEAFFGQGTRLTVV.

This clonotype has ten or more counts. The chain recombines TRBV19 with TRBJ1-4; D may be TRBD1 (6 bases). Germline CDR1 and CDR2: LNHDA and SQIVND (reference sequence). The CDR3 runs 14 residues. V lost 5 bases, J lost 5 bases, and 12 bases lay in between. This CDR3 is CASSPGTRNEKLFF. The CDR3 bases are TGTGCCAGTAGTCCAGGGACACGAAATGAAAAACTGTTTTTT. Together with reference TRBV19 and TRBJ1-4, the CDR3 gives the full variable domain: DGGITQSPKYLFRKEGQNVTLSCEQNLNHDAMYWYRQDPGQGLRLIYYSQIVNDFQKGDIAEGYSVSREKKESFPLTVTSAQKNPTAFYLCASSPGTRNEKLFFGSGTQLSVL.

The rearrangement links TRBV27 to TRBJ1-2, with D perhaps TRBD1 (5 bases). Germline CDR1 reads MNHEY; CDR2 reads SMNVEV (reference sequence). V lost 5 bases to trimming and J lost 8 bases, with 18 bases between them. The CDR3 extends over 14 amino acids. CDR3 in amino acids: CASSPRVPLSGYTF. DNA of the CDR3: TGTGCCAGCAGTCCCAGGGTACCGCTGTCGGGCTACACCTTC.

J is TRBJ2-7 and V is TRBV20-1; TRBD2 aligns across 8 bases. The end of the DNA aligns better with TRBJ2-1, so the J call may be wrong. This CDR3 spans 13 amino acids. The germline V gene has CDR1 DFQATT and CDR2 SNEGSKA (reference sequence). The CDR3 DNA sequence: TGCAGTGCTAGCGGGAGGGCCTACAATGAGCAGTTCTTC. It is translated as CSASGRAYNEQFF.

CDR3 DNA: TGTGCCAGCAGCTCCCCCCCGGGACAAAACACCGGGGAGCTGTTTTTT. Encoded protein: CASSSPPGQNTGELFF. This rearrangement joins TRBV7-9 to TRBJ2-2; tentatively, D is TRBD1 (6 bases). Germline loops: CDR1 SEHNR, CDR2 FQNEAQ (reference sequence). The CDR3 loop spans 16 amino acids. The ends were cut back, 4 bases at V and 2 bases at J, with 14 bases in the middle.

This clonotype was counted many times. This sequence joins TRBV7-8 and TRBJ2-5, with 7 bases lining up with TRBD2. This CDR3 has 16 residues. The germline gives CDR1 SGHVS, CDR2 FQNEAQ. V trimming: 3 bases; J trimming: 1 base; junction bases outside the gene matches: 8. DNA for the CDR3: TGTGCCAGCAGCTTTTATCGGCTAGCGGCCCAAGAGACCCAGTACTTC. This sequence encodes CASSFYRLAAQETQYF.

The V and J genes are TRBV12-3 or TRBV12-4 and TRBJ2-5, with 8 bases that match TRBD2. The CDR3 has 16 residues. Trimming took 5 bases from V and 5 from J; bases not matched to a gene: 13. CDR3 coding DNA: TGTGCCAGCAGTGAAAGTCCGGGGGGGATTATGGAGACCCAGTACTTC. Translating it yields CASSESPGGIMETQYF.

This clonotype was observed many times. The gene calls are TRBV20-1 and TRBJ2-5; TRBD2 aligns across 7 bases. The CDR3 loop spans 17 amino acids. Germline CDR1 reads DFQATT; CDR2 reads SNEGSKA (reference sequence). The V gene end was trimmed by 2 bases and the J gene end by 0 bases; junction bases not matched to a gene: 12. The CDR3 loop reads CSARPRGELEYQETQYF. CDR3 bases: TGCAGTGCTAGACCCCGGGGGGAGTTGGAGTACCAAGAGACCCAGTACTTC.

The genes are TRBV29-1 and TRBJ2-7, with 8 bases matching TRBD1. Trimming removed 4 bases from V and 6 bases from J; junction bases left unmatched: 11. The CDR3 spans 14 residues. Germline V gives CDR1 SQVTM, CDR2 ANQGSEA. CDR3: CSVVERTGNCEQYF. In nucleotides, the CDR3 is TGCAGCGTTGTAGAGAGGACAGGGAACTGCGAGCAGTACTTC.